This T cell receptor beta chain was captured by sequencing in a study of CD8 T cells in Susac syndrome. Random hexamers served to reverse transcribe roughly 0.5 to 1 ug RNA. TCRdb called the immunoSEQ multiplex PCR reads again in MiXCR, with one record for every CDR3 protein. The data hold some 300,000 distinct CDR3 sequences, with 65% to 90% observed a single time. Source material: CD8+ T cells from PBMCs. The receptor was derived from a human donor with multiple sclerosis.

The CDR3, as DNA: TGTGCCAGCACCTCCCTAGCGGGAGGACTCACAGATACGCAGTATTTT. Protein: CASTSLAGGLTDTQYF. The chain has TRBV6-6 and TRBJ2-3; 11 nucleotides line up with TRBD2. The CDR3 spans 16 residues. Germline V gene sequence: CDR1 MNHNY, CDR2 SVGAGI (reference sequence). Germline trimming cut 7 bases from V and 2 bases from J; bases unmatched to any gene: 8.